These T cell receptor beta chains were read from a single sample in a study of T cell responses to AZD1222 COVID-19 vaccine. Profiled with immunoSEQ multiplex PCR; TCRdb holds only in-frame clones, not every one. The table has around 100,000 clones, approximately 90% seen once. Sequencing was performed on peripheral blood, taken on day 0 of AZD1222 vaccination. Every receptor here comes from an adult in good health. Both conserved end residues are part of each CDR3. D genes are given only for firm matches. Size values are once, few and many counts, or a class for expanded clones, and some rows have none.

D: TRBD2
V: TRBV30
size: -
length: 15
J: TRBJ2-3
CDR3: CAWSVTAGGMDTQYF
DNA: TGTGCCTGGAGTGTTACAGCGGGAGGAATGGATACGCAGTATTTT

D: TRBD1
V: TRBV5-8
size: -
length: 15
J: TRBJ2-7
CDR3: CASSPRQGNTYEQYF
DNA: TGTGCCAGCAGCCCGCGACAGGGTAACACCTACGAGCAGTACTTC

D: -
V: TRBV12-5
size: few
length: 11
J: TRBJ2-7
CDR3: CASGKHYEQYF
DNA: TGTGCTAGTGGGAAACATTACGAGCAGTACTTC

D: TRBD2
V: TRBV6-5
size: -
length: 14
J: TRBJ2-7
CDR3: CATSSGGHRYEQYF
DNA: TGTGCCACCTCCAGCGGGGGCCATAGGTACGAGCAGTACTTC

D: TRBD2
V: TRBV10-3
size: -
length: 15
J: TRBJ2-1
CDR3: CAIRDASGRAPEQFF
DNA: TGTGCCATCAGGGATGCTAGCGGGAGGGCCCCTGAGCAGTTCTTC

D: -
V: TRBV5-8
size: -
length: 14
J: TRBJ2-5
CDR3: CASSFRGLEETQYF
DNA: TGTGCCAGCAGCTTCCGGGGGCTGGAGGAGACCCAGTACTTC

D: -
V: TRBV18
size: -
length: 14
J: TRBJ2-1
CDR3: CASSPKSGSNEQFF
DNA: TGTGCCAGCTCACCAAAGTCCGGGAGCAATGAGCAGTTCTTC

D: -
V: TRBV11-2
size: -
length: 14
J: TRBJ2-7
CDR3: CASSLVQGSYEQYF
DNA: TGTGCCAGCAGCTTAGTCCAGGGCTCCTACGAGCAGTACTTC

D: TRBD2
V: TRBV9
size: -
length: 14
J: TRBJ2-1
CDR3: CASSKWTSSNEQFF
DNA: TGTGCCAGCAGCAAATGGACTAGCAGCAATGAGCAGTTCTTC

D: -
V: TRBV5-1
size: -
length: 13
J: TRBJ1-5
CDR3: CASSLGADQPQHF
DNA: TGCGCCAGCAGCTTGGGGGCGGATCAGCCCCAGCATTTT

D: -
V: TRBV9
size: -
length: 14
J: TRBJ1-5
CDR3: CASSVGSGNQPQHF
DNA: TGTGCCAGCAGCGTAGGGAGCGGCAATCAGCCCCAGCATTTT

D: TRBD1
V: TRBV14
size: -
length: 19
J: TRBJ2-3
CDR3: CASSSHPGQGRDSTDTQYF
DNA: TGTGCCAGCAGCTCCCACCCGGGACAGGGAAGAGACAGCACAGATACGCAGTATTTT

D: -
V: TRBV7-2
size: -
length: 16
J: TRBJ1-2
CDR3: CASSEFHGGDFYGYTF
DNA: TGTGCCAGCAGCGAGTTTCACGGGGGGGACTTCTATGGCTACACCTTC

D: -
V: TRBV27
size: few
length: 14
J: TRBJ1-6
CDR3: CASSLALLNSPLHF
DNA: TGTGCCAGCAGTTTAGCCCTCCTTAATTCACCCCTCCACTTT

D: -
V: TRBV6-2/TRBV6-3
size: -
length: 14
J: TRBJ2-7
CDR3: CASSYLDSSYEQYF
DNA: TGTGCCAGCAGTTATCTTGACAGCTCCTACGAGCAGTACTTC

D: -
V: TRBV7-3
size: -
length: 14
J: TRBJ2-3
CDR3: CASSLIGGDDTQYF
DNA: TGTGCCAGCAGCTTAATTGGCGGGGACGATACGCAGTATTTT

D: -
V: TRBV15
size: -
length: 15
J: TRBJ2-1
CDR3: CATSSGTGTYNEQFF
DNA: TGTGCCACCAGCAGCGGAACAGGCACCTACAATGAGCAGTTCTTC

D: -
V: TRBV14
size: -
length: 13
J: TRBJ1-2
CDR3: CASSLGQYYGYTF
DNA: TGTGCCAGCAGCCTTGGACAGTACTATGGCTACACCTTC

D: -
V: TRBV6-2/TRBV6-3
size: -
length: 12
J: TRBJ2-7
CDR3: CASSYGPYEQYF
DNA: TGTGCCAGCAGTTACGGCCCCTACGAGCAGTACTTC

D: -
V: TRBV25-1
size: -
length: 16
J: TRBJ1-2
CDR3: CASIGPRSGASYGYTF
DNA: TGTGCCAGCATTGGCCCCAGATCAGGGGCCAGCTATGGCTACACCTTC

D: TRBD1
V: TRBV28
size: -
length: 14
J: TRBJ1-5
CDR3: CASIPGGFNQPQHF
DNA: TGTGCCAGCATCCCAGGGGGTTTCAATCAGCCCCAGCATTTT

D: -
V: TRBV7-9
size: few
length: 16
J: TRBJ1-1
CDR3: CASSSTTIGENTEAFF
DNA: TGTGCCAGCAGCTCGACGACAATAGGGGAAAACACTGAAGCTTTCTTT

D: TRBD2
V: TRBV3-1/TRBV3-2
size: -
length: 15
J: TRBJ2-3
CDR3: CASSLGGRGTDTQYF
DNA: TGTGCCAGCAGCCTGGGGGGGAGAGGGACAGATACGCAGTATTTT

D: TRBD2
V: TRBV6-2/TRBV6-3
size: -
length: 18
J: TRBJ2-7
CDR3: CASSYSPTSGSPRNEQYF
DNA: TGTGCCAGCAGTTATTCTCCGACTAGCGGGAGCCCCAGGAATGAGCAGTACTTC

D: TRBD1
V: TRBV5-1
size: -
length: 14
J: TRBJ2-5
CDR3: CASSEGTAQETQYF
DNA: TGCGCCAGCAGCGAAGGGACAGCGCAAGAGACCCAGTACTTC

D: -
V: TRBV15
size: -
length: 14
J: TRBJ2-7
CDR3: CATSTGPGDYEQYF
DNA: TGTGCCACCAGCACGGGGCCAGGGGACTACGAGCAGTACTTC

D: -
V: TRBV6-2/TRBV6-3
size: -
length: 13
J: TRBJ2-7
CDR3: CASSSGTLPEQYF
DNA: TGTGCCAGCAGCTCCGGGACCCTTCCCGAGCAGTACTTC

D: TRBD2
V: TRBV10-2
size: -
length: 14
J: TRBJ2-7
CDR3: CASSPTGGTYEQYF
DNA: TGCGCCAGCAGCCCAACCGGGGGGACCTACGAGCAGTACTTC

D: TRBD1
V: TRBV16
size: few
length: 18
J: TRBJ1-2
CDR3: CASSQSVARQGSNYGYTF
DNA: TGTGCCAGCAGCCAATCAGTGGCCCGACAGGGTTCCAACTATGGCTACACCTTC

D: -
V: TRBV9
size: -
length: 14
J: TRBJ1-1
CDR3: CASSPGPLNTEAFF
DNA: TGTGCCAGCAGCCCAGGGCCCTTAAACACTGAAGCTTTCTTT

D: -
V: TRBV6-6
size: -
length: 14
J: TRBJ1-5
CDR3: CASRHGGAGQPQHF
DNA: TGTGCCAGCAGACACGGGGGGGCGGGTCAGCCCCAGCATTTT

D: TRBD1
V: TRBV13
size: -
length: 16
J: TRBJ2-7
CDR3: CASSLTVGQGAYEQYF
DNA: TGTGCCAGCAGCTTAACCGTAGGACAGGGGGCTTACGAGCAGTACTTC

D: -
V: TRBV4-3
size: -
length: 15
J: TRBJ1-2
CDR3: CASSQVRGPRSGYTF
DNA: TGCGCCAGCAGCCAAGTGAGGGGTCCGAGGAGTGGCTACACCTTC

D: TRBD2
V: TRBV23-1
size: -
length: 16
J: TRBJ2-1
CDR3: CASSQSPGLARVAQFF
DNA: TGCGCCAGCAGTCAGTCACCGGGACTAGCCAGAGTAGCACAGTTCTTC

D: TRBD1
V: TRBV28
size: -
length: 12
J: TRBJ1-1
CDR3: CASSDPRGQAFF
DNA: TGTGCCAGCAGTGACCCCAGGGGGCAAGCTTTCTTT

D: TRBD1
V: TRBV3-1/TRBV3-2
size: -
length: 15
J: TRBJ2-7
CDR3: CASSNGGQSSYEQYF
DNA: TGTGCCAGCAGCAATGGGGGACAGTCTTCCTACGAGCAGTACTTC

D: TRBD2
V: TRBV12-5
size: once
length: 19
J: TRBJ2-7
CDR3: CASGLSKGLAGGPGYEQYF
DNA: TGTGCTAGTGGTTTGTCAAAAGGACTAGCGGGAGGGCCGGGCTACGAGCAGTACTTC

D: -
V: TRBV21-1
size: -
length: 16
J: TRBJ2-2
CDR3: CASSLFRRQFAGELFF
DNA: TGTGCCAGCAGCTTGTTTCGGAGACAGTTCGCCGGGGAGCTGTTTTTT

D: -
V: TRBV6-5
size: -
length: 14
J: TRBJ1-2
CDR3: CASSYSTRAYGYTF
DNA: TGTGCCAGCAGTTACTCGACCAGAGCCTATGGCTACACCTTC

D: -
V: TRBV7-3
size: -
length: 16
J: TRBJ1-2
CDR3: CASSLTPSLSLGGYTF
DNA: TGTGCCAGCAGCTTAACACCTTCTCTTTCCCTGGGTGGCTACACCTTC

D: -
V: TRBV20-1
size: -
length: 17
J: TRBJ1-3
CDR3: CSASLLGRGDFGNTIYF
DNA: TGCAGTGCTAGTCTCCTGGGTAGGGGGGATTTTGGAAACACCATATATTTT

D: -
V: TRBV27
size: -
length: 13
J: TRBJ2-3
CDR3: CASSILGTDTQYF
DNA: TGTGCCAGCAGCATATTAGGCACAGATACGCAGTATTTT

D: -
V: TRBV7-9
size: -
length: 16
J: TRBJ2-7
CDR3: CASSLADAGANSEQYF
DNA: TGTGCCAGCAGCTTAGCGGACGCGGGGGCGAATTCCGAGCAGTACTTC

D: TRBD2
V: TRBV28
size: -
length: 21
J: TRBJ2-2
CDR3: CASSSLGSGTSGSSDTGELFF
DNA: TGTGCCAGCAGCTCGTTGGGGTCCGGGACTAGCGGGAGCTCCGACACCGGGGAGCTGTTTTTT

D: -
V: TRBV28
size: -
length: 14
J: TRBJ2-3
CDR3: CASSRTPSTDTQYF
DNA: TGTGCCAGCAGTAGGACACCTAGCACAGATACGCAGTATTTT